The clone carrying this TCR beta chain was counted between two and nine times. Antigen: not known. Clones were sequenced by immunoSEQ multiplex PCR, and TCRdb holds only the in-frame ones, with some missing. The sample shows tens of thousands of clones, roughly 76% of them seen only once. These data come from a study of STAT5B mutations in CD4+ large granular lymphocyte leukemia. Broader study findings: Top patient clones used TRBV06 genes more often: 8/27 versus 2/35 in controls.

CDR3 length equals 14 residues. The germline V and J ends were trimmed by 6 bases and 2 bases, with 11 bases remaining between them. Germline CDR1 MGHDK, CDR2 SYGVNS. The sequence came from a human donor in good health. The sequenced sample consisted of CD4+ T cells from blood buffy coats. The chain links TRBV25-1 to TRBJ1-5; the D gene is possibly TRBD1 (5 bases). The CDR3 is CASSPGVGNQPQHF. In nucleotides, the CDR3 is TGTGCCAGCAGCCCGGGGGTGGGCAATCAGCCCCAGCATTTT. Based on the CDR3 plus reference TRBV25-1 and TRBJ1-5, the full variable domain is EADIYQTPRYLVIGTGKKITLECSQTMGHDKMYWYQQDPGMELHLIHYSYGVNSTEKGDLSSESTVSRIRTEHFPLTLESARPSHTSQYLCASSPGVGNQPQHFGDGTRLSIL.